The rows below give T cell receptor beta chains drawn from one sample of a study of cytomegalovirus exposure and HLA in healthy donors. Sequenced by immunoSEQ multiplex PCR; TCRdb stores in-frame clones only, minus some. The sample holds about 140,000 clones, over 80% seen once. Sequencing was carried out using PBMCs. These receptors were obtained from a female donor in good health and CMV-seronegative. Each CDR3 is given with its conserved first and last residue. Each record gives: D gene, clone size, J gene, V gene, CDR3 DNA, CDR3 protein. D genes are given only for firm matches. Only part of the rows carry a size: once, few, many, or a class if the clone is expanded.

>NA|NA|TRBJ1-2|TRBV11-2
TGTGCCAGCAGCTTAGAGGGCCCCCTCAATGGCTACACCTTC
CASSLEGPLNGYTF
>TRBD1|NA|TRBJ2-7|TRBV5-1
TGCGCCAGCAGCTTTCCCCGGACAGGGGAGTACGAGCAGTACTTC
CASSFPRTGEYEQYF
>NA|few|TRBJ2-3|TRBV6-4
TGTGCCAGCAGTGACTCTAGTGGGGCGGCAACAGATACGCAGTATTTT
CASSDSSGAATDTQYF
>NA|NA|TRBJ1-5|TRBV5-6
TGTGCCAGCAGCTTGGCGGCAGGGGCAGGCAATCAGCCCCAGCATTTT
CASSLAAGAGNQPQHF
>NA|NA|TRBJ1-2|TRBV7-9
TGTGCCAGCAGCCCCTGGGCCACGGATGGCTACACCTTC
CASSPWATDGYTF
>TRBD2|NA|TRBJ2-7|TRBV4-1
TGCGCCAGCAGCCAAGATGCAGCGGGGGGCCCCTACGAGCAGTACTTC
CASSQDAAGGPYEQYF
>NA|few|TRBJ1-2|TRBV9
TGTGCCAGCAGCGCTTCCGGGGGGGAACGCTATGGCTACACCTTC
CASSASGGERYGYTF
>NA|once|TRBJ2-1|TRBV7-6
TGTGCCAGCAGCTTGAGAGGAGGGGTTGAGCAGTTCTTC
CASSLRGGVEQFF
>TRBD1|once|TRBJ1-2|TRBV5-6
TGTGCCAGCAGCTTGGCCCCAGGGGGCGACTATGGCTACGCCTTC
CASSLAPGGDYGYAF
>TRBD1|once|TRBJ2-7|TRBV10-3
TGTGCCATCAGAGGGACAGGGCCCGAGCAGTACTTC
CAIRGTGPEQYF
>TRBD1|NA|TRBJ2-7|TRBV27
TGTGCCAGCAGCCCGACAGGGAACTACGAGCAGTACTTC
CASSPTGNYEQYF
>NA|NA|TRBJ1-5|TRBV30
TGTGCCTGGAGTGCCGGATTTAGCGGGAATCAGCCCCAGCATTTT
CAWSAGFSGNQPQHF
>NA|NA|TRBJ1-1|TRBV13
TGTGCCAGCAGCCCGGACCGGAGGGCTGAAGCTTTCTTT
CASSPDRRAEAFF
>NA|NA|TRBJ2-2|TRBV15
TGTGCCACCAGCAGAGTCGGGAACGGGGAGCTGTTTTTT
CATSRVGNGELFF
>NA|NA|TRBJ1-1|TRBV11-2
TGTGCCAGCAGCTTGAGGGCAGGCCTTAACACTGAAGCTTTCTTT
CASSLRAGLNTEAFF
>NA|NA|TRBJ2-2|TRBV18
TGTGCCAGCTCACCACAACGGGGCGGGGAGCTGTTTTTT
CASSPQRGGELFF
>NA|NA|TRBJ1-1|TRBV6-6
TGTGCCAGCAGTACCCCCGGCCACAGCACTGAAGCTTTCTTT
CASSTPGHSTEAFF
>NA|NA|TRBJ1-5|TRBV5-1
TGCGCCAGCAGCCGACTCGGTGGGCAGCCCCAGCATTTT
CASSRLGGQPQHF
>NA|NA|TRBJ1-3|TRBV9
TGTGCCAGCAGCCCCCGCGGGGGACCCTCTGGAAACACCATATATTTT
CASSPRGGPSGNTIYF
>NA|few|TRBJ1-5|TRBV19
TGTGCCAGTAGTATGTACGGGACTCGCGATCAGCCCCAGCATTTT
CASSMYGTRDQPQHF
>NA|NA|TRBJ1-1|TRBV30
TGTGCCTGGAGGCTGCGGACATTGAGACCTCAGCAGACCTCCCACGCGAACACTGAAGCTTTCTTT
CAWRLRTLRPQQTSHANTEAFF
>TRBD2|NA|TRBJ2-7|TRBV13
TGTGCCAGCAGCCTACTCTCTAGCGGGGCTTCCTACGAGCAGTACTTC
CASSLLSSGASYEQYF
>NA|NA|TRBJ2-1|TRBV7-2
TGTGCCAGCAGCTTAGTCACCAGCAATGAGCAGTTCTTC
CASSLVTSNEQFF
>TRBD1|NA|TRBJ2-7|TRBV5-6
TGTGCCAGCAGCTTTCCAGGGGGAAGCTCCTACGAGCAGTACTTC
CASSFPGGSSYEQYF
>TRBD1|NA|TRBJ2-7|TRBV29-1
TGCAGCGTTTCTCCGCCGACAGGGGTATCCTACGAGCAGTACTTC
CSVSPPTGVSYEQYF
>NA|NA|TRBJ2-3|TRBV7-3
TGTGCCAGCAGCTTACTGGCGGCTAGCACAGATACGCAGTATTTT
CASSLLAASTDTQYF
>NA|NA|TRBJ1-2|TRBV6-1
TGTGCCAGCAGTGAAACCCCTGGGGGGGTGGGGTATGGCTACACCTTC
CASSETPGGVGYGYTF
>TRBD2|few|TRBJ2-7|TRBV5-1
TGCGCCAGCAGCTTGGTGAGCGGGAGGGTACTTGACGAGCAGTACTTC
CASSLVSGRVLDEQYF
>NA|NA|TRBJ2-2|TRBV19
TGTGCCAGTAGTATCTGGGGGCTGTCCGGGGAGCTGTTTTTT
CASSIWGLSGELFF